A single sample gave rise to the 26 T cell receptor beta chains below, sequenced in a study of blood T cell repertoires in COVID-19. This table comes from immunoSEQ multiplex PCR, and its TCRdb copy is limited to in-frame clones, with some not included. Counted here are under 300,000 clones, around 82% occurring once; the ten biggest clones make up roughly 4.9%. The sequenced sample consisted of peripheral blood. The receptors shown here come from a woman of 80 years or more with active or convalescent COVID-19.

This chain connects TRBV3-1 (or the pseudogene TRBV3-2) to TRBJ2-1; a weak D match, TRBD2 (5 bases). The CDR3 consists of 15 residues. Per the germline V gene, CDR1 is LGHDT and CDR2 is YNNKEL (reference sequence). Trimming cost V 0 bases and J 4 bases, with 10 bases left between them. CDR3 loop: CASSQDERNYNEQFF. In DNA, the CDR3 is TGTGCCAGCAGCCAAGATGAGCGGAATTACAATGAGCAGTTCTTC.

V usage is TRBV10-2 and J usage is TRBJ2-2; D may be TRBD1 (6 bases). Germline CDR1 WSHSY, CDR2 SAAADI. The V gene lost 7 bases and the J gene lost 1 base, with 13 bases spanning the gap. The CDR3 runs to 15 residues. The CDR3 coding sequence is TGCGCCAGCAAAAAACAGGGACGGAACACCGGGGAGCTGTTTTTT. As protein: CASKKQGRNTGELFF.

The genes are TRBV6-5 and TRBJ1-6; TRBD1 aligns across 7 bases. Germline assignment: CDR1 MNHEY and CDR2 SVGAGI. This CDR3 is 15 amino acids long. Trimming at V came to 6 bases and at J to 6 bases, leaving 8 bases not matched to a gene. This CDR3 is CASRNAGTANSPLHF. CDR3 DNA sequence: TGTGCCAGCAGAAACGCCGGGACAGCTAATTCACCCCTCCACTTT.

This chain links TRBV18 with TRBJ2-1, with TRBD1 as a possible D gene (5 bases). The CDR3 length is 13 residues. Germline V gene sequence: CDR1 KGHSH, CDR2 LQKENI. Trimming removed 5 bases from V and 6 bases from J, with 11 bases in between. This CDR3 reads CASSIQGSNEQFF. The CDR3 DNA follows: TGTGCCAGCTCAATCCAGGGATCCAATGAGCAGTTCTTC.

The gene calls are TRBV19 and TRBJ2-1, with D unclear. V was pared by 8 bases and J by 4 bases, with 15 bases between. The CDR3 has 14 residues. Germline CDR1 is LNHDA and CDR2 is SQIVND (reference sequence). Here the CDR3 reads CASAKLITYNEQFF. In DNA form, the CDR3 reads TGTGCCAGTGCTAAACTTATAACGTACAATGAGCAGTTCTTC.

The gene calls are TRBV7-8 and TRBJ1-1; 7 bases align to TRBD1. This CDR3 spans 17 amino acids. The germline gives CDR1 SGHVS, CDR2 FQNEAQ. With 1 base clipped from V and 3 bases from J, the junction kept 11 bases outside the gene matches. Here the CDR3 DNA reads TGTGCCAGCAGCTTAGTAGTGAGGGGGCGCGGGGACACTGAAGCTTTCTTT. This gives the protein CASSLVVRGRGDTEAFF.

This chain links TRBV11-2 with TRBJ1-2, with no clear D. V was clipped by 2 bases and J by 7 bases, with 17 bases between them. CDR1 is SGHAT and CDR2 is FQNNGV in the germline V gene. This CDR3 region has 15 residues. CDR3: CASSLISSGWGGYTF. CDR3 coding DNA: TGTGCCAGCAGCTTAATTTCTTCGGGATGGGGTGGCTACACCTTC.

The genes are TRBV5-1 and TRBJ2-7, with 11 nucleotides matching TRBD2. Per the germline V gene, CDR1 is SGHRS and CDR2 is YFSETQ. The CDR3 has 19 residues. V lost 1 base, J lost 0 bases, and 12 bases stayed unmatched. CDR3 nucleotide sequence: TGCGCCAGCAGCTTGACGGTAGCGGGAGGGAAAACTAACTCCTACGAGCAGTACTTC. The encoded protein is CASSLTVAGGKTNSYEQYF. The whole variable domain, filled in from reference TRBV5-1 and TRBJ2-7, reads KAGVTQTPRYLIKTRGQQVTLSCSPISGHRSVSWYQQTPGQGLQFLFEYFSETQRNKGNFPGRFSGRQFSNSRSEMNVSTLELGDSALYLCASSLTVAGGKTNSYEQYFGPGTRLTVT.

The genes are TRBV5-1 and TRBJ1-3; D unclear. CDR1 is SGHRS and CDR2 is YFSETQ in the germline V gene. The CDR3 is made up of 13 amino acids. The V end was cut by 3 bases, the J end by 8 bases, with 12 bases between. The CDR3, as DNA: TGCGCCAGCAGCTCAACTCGATTAGACACCATATATTTT. This codes for CASSSTRLDTIYF.

This clone was recorded only once. This rearrangement joins TRBV28 to TRBJ2-1; a weak D match, TRBD1 (5 bases). V was pared by 2 bases and J by 14 bases, with 10 bases between. The CDR3 contains 11 residues. Germline V gene lookup returns CDR1 MDHEN and CDR2 SYDVKM. Here the CDR3 DNA reads TGTGCCAGCAGTTTACAGGGTAGGAAGTTCTTC. Its protein is CASSLQGRKFF.

The chain links TRBV5-4 to TRBJ2-5; 9 bases agree with TRBD2. The CDR3 is made up of 16 amino acids. The V and J ends lost 2 bases and 5 bases, in that order; junction bases with no gene match: 10. Germline V gene sequence: CDR1 SGHNT, CDR2 YYREEE (reference sequence). CDR3 sequence (DNA): TGTGCCAGCAGCTTCGGCGGGGGGGCCATTTGGGAGACCCAGTACTTC. It yields the protein CASSFGGGAIWETQYF.

The chain joins TRBV5-1 to TRBJ2-7, with 9 bases that match TRBD2. Germline CDR1 and CDR2: SGHRS and YFSETQ. The V segment lost 10 bases and the J segment 7 bases; nucleotides outside the gene matches: 15. The CDR3 sequence is 14 residues long. The CDR3 spells CADKNSGSHGEQYF. The DNA of the CDR3 is TGCGCCGACAAAAATAGCGGGAGTCATGGTGAGCAGTACTTC.

The V call is TRBV28, the J call TRBJ1-3, with 8 bases matching TRBD1. This CDR3 spans 17 amino acids. V lost 7 bases and J lost 9; bases outside the gene matches: 20. Germline V gene sequence: CDR1 MDHEN, CDR2 SYDVKM. The CDR3 DNA follows: TGTGCCAGCACGGAGCTCGGGAGAACAGGACAGGGAGGCACCATATATTTT. Protein product: CASTELGRTGQGGTIYF. Combining the CDR3 with reference TRBV28 and TRBJ1-3 gives the whole variable domain DVKVTQSSRYLVKRTGEKVFLECVQDMDHENMFWYRQDPGLGLRLIYFSYDVKMKEKGDIPEGYSVSREKKERFSLILESASTNQTSMYLCASTELGRTGQGGTIYFGEGSWLTVV.

The rearrangement links TRBV3-1 (or the pseudogene TRBV3-2) to TRBJ1-3, with unresolved D. Trimming stripped 1 base from V and 1 base from J, with 5 bases between. Germline values: CDR1 LGHDT, CDR2 YNNKEL (reference sequence). The CDR3 consists of 14 residues. The CDR3 coding sequence is TGTGCCAGCAGCCAAGGGGCTTCTGGAAACACCATATATTTT. Translated, it gives CASSQGASGNTIYF.

This rearrangement joins TRBV19 to TRBJ2-1; 8 bases are a match to TRBD2. This CDR3 has 15 amino acids. Looked up from germline, CDR1 is LNHDA and CDR2 is SQIVND (reference sequence). V lost 4 bases and J lost 13; bases outside the gene matches: 15. CDR3 nucleotides: TGTGCCAGTAGTACCCCGGTTGCTCTAGCGGGTGAACAGTTCTTC. The encoded protein is CASSTPVALAGEQFF.

The chain carries TRBV28 and TRBJ1-2; no definite D call. Trimming left V 3 bases short and J 0 bases short, with 8 bases between. The CDR3 has 14 residues. Germline CDR1 is MDHEN and CDR2 is SYDVKM. In DNA, the CDR3 is TGTGCCAGCAGTTTGGCGGAATCTAACTATGGCTACACCTTC. Residues: CASSLAESNYGYTF.

The V and J genes are TRBV7-2 and TRBJ2-7, with D unclear. Germline lookup yields CDR1 SGHTA and CDR2 FQGNSA. The CDR3 loop spans 14 amino acids. V was clipped by 5 bases and J by 0 bases, with 11 bases between them. CDR3 in DNA: TGTGCCAGCAGCCTAGGTCCCCTCTCCTACGAGCAGTACTTC. Its protein is CASSLGPLSYEQYF.

CDR3 coding DNA: TGTGCCAGCTCACCTCCGGGACAGCCGCAAGAGACCCAGTACTTC. Translation: CASSPPGQPQETQYF. The V gene is TRBV18, the J gene TRBJ2-5, with 7 bases fitting TRBD1. CDR3 size: 15 residues. Germline V CDR1 and CDR2: KGHSH, LQKENI. Unmatched junction bases numbered 6, after V lost 3 bases and J lost 2 bases.

Written as DNA, the CDR3 is TGTGCCAGCTCACCAGGGGCTGGAACTGAAGCTTTCTTT. Translated, it gives CASSPGAGTEAFF. This chain connects TRBV18 to TRBJ1-1, with D tentatively TRBD1 (5 bases). Trimming shortened V by 2 bases and J by 5 bases, and 9 bases separated the two germline ends. There are 13 residues in the CDR3. Germline CDR1 and CDR2: KGHSH and LQKENI.

J is TRBJ2-1 and V is TRBV18, with 10 nucleotides matching TRBD2. This CDR3 comprises 14 residues. Trimming took 8 bases from V and 6 from J; bases not matched to a gene: 7. Germline CDR1 reads KGHSH; CDR2 reads LQKENI. The CDR3 reads CASHPSGSGNEQFF. In DNA form, the CDR3 reads TGTGCCAGCCACCCTAGCGGGAGTGGCAATGAGCAGTTCTTC.

In DNA, the CDR3 is TGTGCCAGCAGCTTAACAGGGGGCAACCCCTATGGCTACACCTTC. This gives the protein CASSLTGGNPYGYTF. This sequence joins TRBV11-2 and TRBJ1-2, with 9 positions matching TRBD1. V gave up 2 bases and J gave up 4 bases; unmatched junction bases: 5. The CDR3 has 15 amino acids. CDR1 and CDR2 from the germline V gene are SGHAT and FQNNGV.

The rearrangement joins TRBV24-1 to TRBJ2-1; weak D call: TRBD1 (5 bases). V was shortened by 2 bases and J by 5 bases, with 15 bases between the two germline ends. Germline loops: CDR1 KGHDR, CDR2 SFDVKD. This CDR3 is built from 16 residues. The CDR3 region has the DNA TGTGCCACCAGTGATTCTGTTGGCAGGGCCAACAATGAGCAGTTCTTC. Translated: CATSDSVGRANNEQFF.

The chain is built from TRBV2 and TRBJ2-3; no clear D. The CDR3 spans 11 residues. V lost 5 bases to trimming and J lost 5 bases, with 5 bases between them. Germline V lookup: CDR1 SNHLY, CDR2 FYNNEI. In DNA, the CDR3 is TGTGCCAGCAGTAACTTAGATACGCAGTATTTT. Its translation is CASSNLDTQYF.

CDR3 nucleotides: TGTGCCAGCAGGCAGGGTTGGGAAGAGCAGTACTTC. Its translation: CASRQGWEEQYF. This chain connects TRBV6-5 to TRBJ2-7; perhaps TRBD1 as D (5 bases). The CDR3 extends over 12 amino acids. The germline V gene encodes CDR1 MNHEY and CDR2 SVGAGI. Trimming took off 6 bases at V and 7 bases at J, with 13 bases between the two ends.

The chain recombines TRBV14 with TRBJ2-5; possibly TRBD1 for D (5 bases). V was clipped by 1 base and J by 1 base, with 13 bases between them. The CDR3 loop spans 16 amino acids. The germline V gene has CDR1 SGHDN and CDR2 FVKESK. CDR3 coding DNA: TGTGCCAGCAGCCAAGTAGGCTCACAGGCCCAAGAGACCCAGTACTTC. Translating gives CASSQVGSQAQETQYF. The variable domain in full, with the rest retrieved from reference TRBV14 and TRBJ2-5, is EAGVTQFPSHSVIEKGQTVTLRCDPISGHDNLYWYRRVMGKEIKFLLHFVKESKQDESGMPNNRFLAERTGGTYSTLKVQPAELEDSGVYFCASSQVGSQAQETQYFGPGTRLLVL.

This clone was detected only a few times. The chain links TRBV10-1 to TRBJ1-1, with 7 bases fitting TRBD1. V gave up 10 bases and J gave up 6 bases; unmatched junction bases: 17. Germline values: CDR1 WNHNN, CDR2 SYGVQD (reference sequence). CDR3 length: 15 residues. The CDR3 coding sequence is TGCGCCATTGCCCCGACAGGGCCTCCTGGGGCTGAAGCTTTCTTT. As protein: CAIAPTGPPGAEAFF.